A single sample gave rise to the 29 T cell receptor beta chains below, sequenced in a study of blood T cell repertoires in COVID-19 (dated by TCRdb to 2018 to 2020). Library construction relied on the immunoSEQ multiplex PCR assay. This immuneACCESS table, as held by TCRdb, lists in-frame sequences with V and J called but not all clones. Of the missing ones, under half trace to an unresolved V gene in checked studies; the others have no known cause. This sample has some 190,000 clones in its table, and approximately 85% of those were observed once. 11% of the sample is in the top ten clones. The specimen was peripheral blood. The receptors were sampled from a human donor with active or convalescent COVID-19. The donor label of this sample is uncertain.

As DNA, the CDR3 is TGCAGTGCTATCGTCGGGGGGGTGCAGTACTTC. Its translation: CSAIVGGVQYF. The V gene is TRBV20-1, the J gene TRBJ2-7; 8 bases fit TRBD2. Germline lookup yields CDR1 DFQATT and CDR2 SNEGSKA (reference sequence). Losses at the gene ends were 4 bases for V and 9 bases for J; bases not matched to a gene: 5. The CDR3 length is 11 residues.

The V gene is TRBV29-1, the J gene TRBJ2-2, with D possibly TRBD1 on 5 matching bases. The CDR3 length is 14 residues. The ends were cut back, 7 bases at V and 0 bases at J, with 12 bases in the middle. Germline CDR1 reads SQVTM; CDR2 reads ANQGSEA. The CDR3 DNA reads TGCAGCGCAGAGCCAGGGACGAACACCGGGGAGCTGTTTTTT. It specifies CSAEPGTNTGELFF.

CDR3 DNA sequence: TGTGCCAGCAGTTTATTCTTCCAGGGATCGTCGGATACGCAGTATTTT. Amino acid sequence: CASSLFFQGSSDTQYF. J is TRBJ2-3 and V is TRBV27, with D possibly TRBD1 on 5 matching bases. The CDR3 has 16 residues. Germline V gives CDR1 MNHEY, CDR2 SMNVEV (reference sequence). Trimming shortened V by 1 base and J by 6 bases, and 17 bases separated the two germline ends.

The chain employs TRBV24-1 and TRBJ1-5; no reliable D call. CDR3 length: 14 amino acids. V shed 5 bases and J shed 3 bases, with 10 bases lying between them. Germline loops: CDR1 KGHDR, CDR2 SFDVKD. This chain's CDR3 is CATSGAGTNQPQHF. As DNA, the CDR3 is TGTGCCACCAGTGGGGCGGGAACCAATCAGCCCCAGCATTTT.

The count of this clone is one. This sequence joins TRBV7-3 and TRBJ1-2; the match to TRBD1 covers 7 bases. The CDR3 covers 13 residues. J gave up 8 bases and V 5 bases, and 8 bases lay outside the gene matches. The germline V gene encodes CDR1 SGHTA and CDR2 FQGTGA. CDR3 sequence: CASSITGTEGYTF. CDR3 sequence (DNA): TGTGCCAGCAGCATTACCGGGACAGAAGGCTACACCTTC. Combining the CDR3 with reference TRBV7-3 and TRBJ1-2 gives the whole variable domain GAGVSQTPSNKVTEKGKYVELRCDPISGHTALYWYRQSLGQGPEFLIYFQGTGAADDSGLPNDRFFAVRPEGSVSTLKIQRTERGDSAVYLCASSITGTEGYTFGSGTRLTVV.

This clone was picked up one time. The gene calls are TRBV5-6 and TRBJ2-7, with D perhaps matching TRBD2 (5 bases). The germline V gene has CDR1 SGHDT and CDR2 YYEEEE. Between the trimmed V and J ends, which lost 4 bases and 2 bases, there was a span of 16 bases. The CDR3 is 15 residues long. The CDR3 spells CASSLGWNGAYEQYF. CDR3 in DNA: TGTGCCAGCAGCCTGGGGTGGAACGGGGCCTACGAGCAGTACTTC. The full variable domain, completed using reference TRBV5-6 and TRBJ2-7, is DAGVTQSPTHLIKTRGQQVTLRCSPKSGHDTVSWYQQALGQGPQFIFQYYEEEERQRGNFPDRFSGHQFPNYSSELNVNALLLGDSALYLCASSLGWNGAYEQYFGPGTRLTVT.

As DNA, the CDR3 is TGTGCCAGCAGCCCCCCCGTTTCAGGAAAGACAGATACGCAGTATTTT. Translation: CASSPPVSGKTDTQYF. The chain combines TRBV9 with TRBJ2-3; D is unclear. Germline-derived CDR1 and CDR2 are SGDLS and YYNGEE. This CDR3 has 16 amino acids. The ends were cut back, 4 bases at V and 3 bases at J, with 18 bases in the middle.

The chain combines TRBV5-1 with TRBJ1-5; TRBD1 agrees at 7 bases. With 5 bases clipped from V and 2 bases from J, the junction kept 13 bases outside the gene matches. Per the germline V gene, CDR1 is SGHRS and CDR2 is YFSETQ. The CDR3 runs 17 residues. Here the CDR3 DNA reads TGCGCCAGCAGTCACTCGGCCCGTGACAGGGGCAATCAGCCCCAGCATTTT. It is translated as CASSHSARDRGNQPQHF.

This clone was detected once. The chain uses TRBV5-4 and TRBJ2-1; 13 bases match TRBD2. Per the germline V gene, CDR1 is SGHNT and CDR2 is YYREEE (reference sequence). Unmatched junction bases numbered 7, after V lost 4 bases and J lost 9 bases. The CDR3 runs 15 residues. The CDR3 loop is CASSRPGLAGIEQFF. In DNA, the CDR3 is TGTGCCAGCAGCCGACCGGGACTAGCGGGGATTGAGCAGTTCTTC.

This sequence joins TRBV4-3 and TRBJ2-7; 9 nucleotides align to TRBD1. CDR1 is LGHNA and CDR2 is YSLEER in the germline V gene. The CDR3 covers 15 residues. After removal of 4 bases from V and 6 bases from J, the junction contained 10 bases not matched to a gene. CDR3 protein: CASSRDRAQDAEQYF. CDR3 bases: TGCGCCAGCAGCCGGGACAGGGCCCAAGACGCCGAGCAGTACTTC.

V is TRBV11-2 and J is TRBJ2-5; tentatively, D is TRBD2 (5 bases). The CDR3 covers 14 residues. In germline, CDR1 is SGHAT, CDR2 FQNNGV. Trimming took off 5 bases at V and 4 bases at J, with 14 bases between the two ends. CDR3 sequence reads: CASSPGLSVETQYF. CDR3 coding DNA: TGTGCCAGCAGCCCAGGACTTAGCGTAGAGACCCAGTACTTC.

The CDR3 nucleotides read TGCGCCAGCAGTCGCCCCCCTGGAGGGCGGGGCACAGATACGCAGTATTTT. The encoded protein is CASSRPPGGRGTDTQYF. The rearrangement links TRBV5-1 to TRBJ2-3, with D maybe TRBD2 (6 bases). This CDR3 has 17 residues. Germline V gives CDR1 SGHRS, CDR2 YFSETQ. V was clipped by 5 bases and J by 1 base, with 20 bases between them.

CDR3 region: CASSTGVRATNEKLFF. The CDR3, as DNA: TGTGCCAGCAGCACGGGTGTACGGGCAACTAATGAAAAACTGTTTTTT. The chain couples TRBV7-9 to TRBJ1-4; D uncertain. With 5 bases removed from V and 0 bases from J, the gap between germline ends came to 13 bases. The V gene's germline CDR1 is SEHNR and CDR2 FQNEAQ (reference sequence). CDR3 size: 16 residues.

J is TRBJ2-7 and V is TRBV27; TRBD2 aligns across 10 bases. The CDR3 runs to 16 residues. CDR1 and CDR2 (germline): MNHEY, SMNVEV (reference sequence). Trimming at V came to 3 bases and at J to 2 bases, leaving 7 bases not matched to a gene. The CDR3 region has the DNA TGTGCCAGCAGTTTGGCCCTAGCGGGGGTCACCTACGAGCAGTACTTC. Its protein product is CASSLALAGVTYEQYF.

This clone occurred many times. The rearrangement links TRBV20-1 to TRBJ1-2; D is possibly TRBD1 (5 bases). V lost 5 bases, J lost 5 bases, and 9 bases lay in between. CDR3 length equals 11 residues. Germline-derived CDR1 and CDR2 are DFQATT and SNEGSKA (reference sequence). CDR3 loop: CSALDNYGYTF. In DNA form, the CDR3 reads TGCAGTGCTTTGGACAATTATGGCTACACCTTC.

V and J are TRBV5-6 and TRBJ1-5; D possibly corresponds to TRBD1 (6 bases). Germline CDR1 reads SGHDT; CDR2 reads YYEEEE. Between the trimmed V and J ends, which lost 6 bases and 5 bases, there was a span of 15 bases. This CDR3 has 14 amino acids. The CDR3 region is CASTSGGGHQPQHF. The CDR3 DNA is TGTGCCAGCACCTCCGGGGGGGGGCATCAGCCCCAGCATTTT. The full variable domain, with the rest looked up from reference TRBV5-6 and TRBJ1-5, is DAGVTQSPTHLIKTRGQQVTLRCSPKSGHDTVSWYQQALGQGPQFIFQYYEEEERQRGNFPDRFSGHQFPNYSSELNVNALLLGDSALYLCASTSGGGHQPQHFGDGTRLSIL.

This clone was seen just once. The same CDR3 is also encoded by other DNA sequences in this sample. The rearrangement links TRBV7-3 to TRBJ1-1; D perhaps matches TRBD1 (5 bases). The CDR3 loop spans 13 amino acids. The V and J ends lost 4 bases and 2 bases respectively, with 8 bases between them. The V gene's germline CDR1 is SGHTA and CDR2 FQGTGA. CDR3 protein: CASSSQGNTEAFF. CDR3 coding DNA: TGTGCCAGCAGCTCCCAGGGCAACACTGAAGCTTTCTTT.

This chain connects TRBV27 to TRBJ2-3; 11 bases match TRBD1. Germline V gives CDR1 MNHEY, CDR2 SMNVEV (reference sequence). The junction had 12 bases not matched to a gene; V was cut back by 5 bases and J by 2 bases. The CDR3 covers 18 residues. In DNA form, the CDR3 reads TGTGCCAGCAGTACCCGGACCGGGACAGGGGGGTACACAGATACGCAGTATTTT. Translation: CASSTRTGTGGYTDTQYF.

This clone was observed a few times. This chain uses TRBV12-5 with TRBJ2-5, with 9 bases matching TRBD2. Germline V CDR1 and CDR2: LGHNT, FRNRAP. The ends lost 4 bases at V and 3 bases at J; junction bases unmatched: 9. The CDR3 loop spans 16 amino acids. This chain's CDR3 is CASGSGLAWGKETQYF. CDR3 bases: TGTGCTAGTGGTTCCGGACTAGCGTGGGGAAAAGAGACCCAGTACTTC.

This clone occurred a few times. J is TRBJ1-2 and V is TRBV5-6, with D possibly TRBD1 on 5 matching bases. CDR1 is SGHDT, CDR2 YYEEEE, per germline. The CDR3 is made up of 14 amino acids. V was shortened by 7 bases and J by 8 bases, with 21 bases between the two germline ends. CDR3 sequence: CASGKYGRVEGYTF. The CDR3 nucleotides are TGTGCCAGCGGAAAGTATGGCAGGGTCGAAGGCTACACCTTC.

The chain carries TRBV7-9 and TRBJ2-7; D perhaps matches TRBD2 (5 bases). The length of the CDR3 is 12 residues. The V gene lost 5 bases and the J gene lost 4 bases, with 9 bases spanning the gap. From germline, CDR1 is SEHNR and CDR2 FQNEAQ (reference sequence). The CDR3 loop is CASSPGMYEQYF. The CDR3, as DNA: TGTGCCAGCAGCCCCGGGATGTACGAGCAGTACTTC.

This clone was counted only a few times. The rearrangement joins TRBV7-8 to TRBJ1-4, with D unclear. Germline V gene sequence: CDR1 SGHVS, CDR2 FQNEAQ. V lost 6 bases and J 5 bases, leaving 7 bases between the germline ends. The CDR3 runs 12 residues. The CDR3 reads CASSPRNEKLFF. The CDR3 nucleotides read TGTGCCAGCAGTCCCAGAAATGAAAAACTGTTTTTT.

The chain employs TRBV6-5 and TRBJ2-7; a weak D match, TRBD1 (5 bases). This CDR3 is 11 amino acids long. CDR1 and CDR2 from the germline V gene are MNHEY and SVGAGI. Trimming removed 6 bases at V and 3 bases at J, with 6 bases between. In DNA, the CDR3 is TGTGCCAGCAGGGGGCTCTACGAGCAGTACTTC. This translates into CASRGLYEQYF.

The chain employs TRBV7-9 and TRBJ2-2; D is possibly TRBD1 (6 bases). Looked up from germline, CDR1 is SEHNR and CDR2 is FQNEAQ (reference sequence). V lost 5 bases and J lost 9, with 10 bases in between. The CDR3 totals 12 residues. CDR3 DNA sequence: TGTGCCAGCAGCCAAGGGGGTTGGGAGCTGTTTTTT. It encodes CASSQGGWELFF.

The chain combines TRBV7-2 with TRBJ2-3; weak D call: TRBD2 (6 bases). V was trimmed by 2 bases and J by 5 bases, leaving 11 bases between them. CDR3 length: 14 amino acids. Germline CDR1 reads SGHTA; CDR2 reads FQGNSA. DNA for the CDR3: TGTGCCAGCAGCTTAACGGCAGCGGGAGATACGCAGTATTTT. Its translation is CASSLTAAGDTQYF.

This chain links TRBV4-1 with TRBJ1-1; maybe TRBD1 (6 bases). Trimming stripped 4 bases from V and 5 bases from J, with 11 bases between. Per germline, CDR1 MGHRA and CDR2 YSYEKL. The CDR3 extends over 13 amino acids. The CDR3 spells CASSLQGGTEAFF. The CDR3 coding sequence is TGCGCCAGCAGCCTACAGGGTGGAACTGAAGCTTTCTTT.

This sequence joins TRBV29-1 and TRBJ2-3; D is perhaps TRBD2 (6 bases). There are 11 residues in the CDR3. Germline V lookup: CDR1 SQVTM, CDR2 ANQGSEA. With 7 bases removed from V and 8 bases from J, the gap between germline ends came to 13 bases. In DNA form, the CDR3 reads TGCAGCGCACCGTCCGGGGGTACGCAGTATTTT. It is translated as CSAPSGGTQYF.

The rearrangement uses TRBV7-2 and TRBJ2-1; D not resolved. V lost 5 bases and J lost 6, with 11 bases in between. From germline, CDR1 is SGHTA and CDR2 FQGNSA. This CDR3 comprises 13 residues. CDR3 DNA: TGTGCCAGCAGCCCCTACCTCTCCAATGAGCAGTTCTTC. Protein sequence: CASSPYLSNEQFF.

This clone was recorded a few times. The CDR3: CASSNRAAGGGFEAFF. CDR3 sequence (DNA): TGTGCCAGCAGCAACAGGGCGGCAGGGGGCGGATTTGAAGCTTTCTTT. V usage is TRBV27 and J usage is TRBJ1-1, with 8 bases aligning to TRBD1. Germline V lookup: CDR1 MNHEY, CDR2 SMNVEV (reference sequence). The length of the CDR3 is 16 residues. With V trimmed by 6 bases and J by 7 bases, 16 bases remained unmatched.